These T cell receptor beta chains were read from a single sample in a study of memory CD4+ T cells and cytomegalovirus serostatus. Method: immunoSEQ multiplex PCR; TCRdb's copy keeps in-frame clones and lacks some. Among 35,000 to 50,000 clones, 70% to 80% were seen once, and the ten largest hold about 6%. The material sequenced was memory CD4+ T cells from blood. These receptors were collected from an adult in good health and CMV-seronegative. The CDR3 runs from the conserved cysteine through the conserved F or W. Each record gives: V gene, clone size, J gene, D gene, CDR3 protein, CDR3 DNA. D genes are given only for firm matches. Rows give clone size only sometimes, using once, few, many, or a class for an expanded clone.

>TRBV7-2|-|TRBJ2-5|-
CASSLSSGQGQETQYF
-
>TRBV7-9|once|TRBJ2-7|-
CASSPPQGGQMSYEQYF
TGTGCCAGCAGCCCCCCCCAAGGTGGGCAGATGTCCTACGAGCAGTACTTC
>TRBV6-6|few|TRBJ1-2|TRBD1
CASSSPRGANYGYTF
TGTGCCAGCAGTTCCCCCAGGGGGGCTAACTATGGCTACACCTTC
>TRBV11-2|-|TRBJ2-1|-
CASSPLRGEQFF
TGTGCCAGCAGCCCACTCAGGGGTGAGCAGTTCTTC
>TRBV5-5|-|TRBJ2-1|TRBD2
CASSPRLAGVDEQFF
TGTGCCAGCAGCCCCCGACTAGCGGGAGTAGATGAGCAGTTCTTC
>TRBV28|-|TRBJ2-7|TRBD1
CASSWDSIYEQYF
TGTGCCAGCAGTTGGGACAGCATCTACGAGCAGTACTTC
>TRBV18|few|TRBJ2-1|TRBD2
CASSPGLAGVNNEQFF
TGTGCCAGCTCACCTGGTTTAGCGGGAGTAAACAATGAGCAGTTCTTC
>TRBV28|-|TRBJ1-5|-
CASSGTVSNQPQHF
TGTGCCAGCAGTGGGACGGTTAGCAATCAGCCCCAGCATTTT
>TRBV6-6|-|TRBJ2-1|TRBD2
CASSPSGSRYNEQFF
TGTGCCAGCAGTCCTAGCGGGAGTCGCTACAATGAGCAGTTCTTC
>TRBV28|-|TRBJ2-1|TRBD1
CASSSRQGAAEQFF
TGTGCCAGCAGTTCCCGGCAGGGGGCGGCTGAGCAGTTCTTC
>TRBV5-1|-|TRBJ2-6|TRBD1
CASRQGSSGANVLTF
TGCGCCAGCCGACAGGGGTCCTCTGGGGCCAACGTCCTGACTTTC
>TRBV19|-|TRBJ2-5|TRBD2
CASSPRLAGGQETQYF
TGTGCCAGTAGTCCAAGACTAGCGGGAGGGCAAGAGACCCAGTACTTC
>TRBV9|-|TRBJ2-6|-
CASSVMGRANVLTF
TGTGCCAGCAGCGTGATGGGCCGGGCCAACGTCCTGACTTTC
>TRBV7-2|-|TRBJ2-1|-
CASSLGTPRGEQFF
TGTGCCAGCAGCTTAGGGACCCCTCGTGGTGAGCAGTTCTTC
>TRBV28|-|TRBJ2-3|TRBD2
CASRLRDPWARTSGRDTDTQYF
TGTGCCAGCAGGTTAAGGGACCCTTGGGCGCGGACTAGCGGGAGGGACACAGATACGCAGTATTTT
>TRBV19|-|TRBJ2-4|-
CASSIPGGDIQYF
TGTGCCAGTAGTATCCCAGGAGGGGACATTCAGTACTTC
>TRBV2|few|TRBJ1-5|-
CASSPQLNQPQHF
TGTGCCAGCAGTCCCCAGTTAAATCAGCCCCAGCATTTT
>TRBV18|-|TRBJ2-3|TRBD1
CASSPDRSPTDTQYF
TGTGCCAGCTCCCCGGACAGGTCGCCCACAGATACGCAGTATTTT
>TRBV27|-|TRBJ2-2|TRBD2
CASSGTTHGELFF
TGTGCCAGCAGCGGGACTACCCACGGGGAGCTGTTTTTT
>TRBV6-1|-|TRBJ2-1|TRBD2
CASRASGEYNEQFF
TGTGCCAGCAGAGCAAGCGGGGAATACAATGAGCAGTTCTTC
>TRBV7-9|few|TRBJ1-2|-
CASTQGGRVYGYTF
TGTGCCAGCACTCAAGGAGGGCGAGTCTATGGCTACACCTTC
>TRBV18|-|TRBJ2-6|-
CASSYRAAGSSGANVLTF
TGTGCCAGCTCATATAGGGCTGCGGGATCCTCTGGGGCCAACGTCCTGACTTTC
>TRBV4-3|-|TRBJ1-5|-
CASSFSQGEPQHF
TGCGCCAGCAGCTTCTCCCAGGGCGAGCCCCAGCATTTT
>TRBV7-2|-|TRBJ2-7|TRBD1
CASSLETGTARAEQYF
TGTGCCAGCAGCTTAGAAACCGGGACAGCAAGGGCCGAGCAGTACTTC
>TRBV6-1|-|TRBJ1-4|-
CASTRRFGGDEKLFF
TGTGCCAGCACCCGAAGGTTCGGCGGTGATGAAAAACTGTTTTTT
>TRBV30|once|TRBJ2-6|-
CAFSEVAGANVLTF
TGTGCCTTTTCTGAAGTCGCTGGGGCCAACGTCCTGACTTTC
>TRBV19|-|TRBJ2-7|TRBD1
CASSQPGQANEQYF
TGTGCCAGTAGTCAACCGGGACAGGCAAACGAGCAGTACTTC
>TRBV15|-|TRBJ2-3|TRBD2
CATSRTSGSGLSTDTQYF
TGTGCCACCAGCAGGACTAGCGGGAGTGGGTTGAGTACAGATACGCAGTATTTT
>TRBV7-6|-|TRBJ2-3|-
CASSPATGSGTDTQYF
TGTGCCAGCAGCCCGGCCACAGGATCGGGCACAGATACGCAGTATTTT
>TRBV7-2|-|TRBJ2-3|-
CASSLRGGATDTQYF
TGTGCCAGCAGCTTGAGGGGGGGGGCCACAGATACGCAGTATTTT
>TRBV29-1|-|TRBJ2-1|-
CSTGRDNEQFF
TGCAGCACCGGACGTGACAATGAGCAGTTCTTC
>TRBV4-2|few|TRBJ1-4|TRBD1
CASSGQGQVGEKLFF
TGTGCCAGCAGCGGTCAAGGACAGGTCGGCGAAAAACTGTTTTTT
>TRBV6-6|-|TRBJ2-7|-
CASRSGGGAYEQYF
TGTGCCAGCAGAAGCGGAGGGGGGGCCTACGAGCAGTACTTC
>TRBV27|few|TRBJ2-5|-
CASSLSGETQYF
TGTGCCAGCAGTCTTAGCGGAGAGACCCAGTACTTC
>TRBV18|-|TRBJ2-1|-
CASSPLAPGVGNEQFF
TGTGCCAGCTCACCACTTGCTCCGGGAGTGGGTAATGAGCAGTTCTTC
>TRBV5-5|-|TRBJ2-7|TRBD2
CASSIANAAGVQYF
TGTGCCAGCAGCATTGCCAACGCCGCGGGGGTTCAGTACTTC
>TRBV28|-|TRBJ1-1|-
CASRGEANTEAFF
TGTGCCAGCAGGGGGGAGGCGAACACTGAAGCTTTCTTT
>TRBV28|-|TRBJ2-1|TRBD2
CASSPRPGLAPYNEQFF
TGTGCCAGCAGTCCGAGACCGGGACTAGCTCCCTACAATGAGCAGTTCTTC
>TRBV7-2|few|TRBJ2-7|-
CASSSWTGYEQYF
TGTGCCAGCAGCTCCTGGACCGGATACGAGCAGTACTTC
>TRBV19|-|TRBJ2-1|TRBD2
CASGTTSGSYNEQFF
TGTGCCAGTGGTACGACTAGCGGGTCCTACAATGAGCAGTTCTTC
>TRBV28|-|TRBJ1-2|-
CASRITGLGGYTF
TGTGCCAGCAGAATCACAGGGCTGGGTGGCTACACCTTC
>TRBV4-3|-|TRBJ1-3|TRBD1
CASSQQTGSGNTIYF
TGCGCCAGCAGCCAACAGACAGGGTCTGGAAACACCATATATTTT
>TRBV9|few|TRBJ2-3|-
CASTAGLTTDTQYF
TGTGCCAGCACCGCCGGGCTCACCACAGATACGCAGTATTTT
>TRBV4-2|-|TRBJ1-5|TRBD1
CASSQMDRTSNQPQHF
TGTGCCAGCAGCCAAATGGACAGGACTAGCAATCAGCCCCAGCATTTT
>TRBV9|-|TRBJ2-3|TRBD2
CASSVSGRAVDTQYF
TGTGCCAGCAGCGTAAGCGGGAGGGCCGTGGATACGCAGTATTTT
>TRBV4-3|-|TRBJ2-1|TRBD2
CASSRRLAGDGGSNEQFF
TGCGCCAGCAGCCGCCGACTAGCGGGAGACGGGGGTTCCAATGAGCAGTTCTTC
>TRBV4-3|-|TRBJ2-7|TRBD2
CASSQDPGLADEQYF
TGCGCCAGCAGCCAAGATCCCGGACTAGCGGACGAGCAGTACTTC
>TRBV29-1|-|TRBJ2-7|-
CSVVSSSYEQYF
TGCAGCGTTGTGTCTAGTTCCTACGAGCAGTACTTC